These 11 T cell receptor beta chains were all obtained from the same sample, sequenced in a study of shared clonotypes between healthy human individuals. Only in-frame clones appear in the TCRdb table, and some are missing; sequencing was by immunoSEQ multiplex PCR. The profile shows about 2.1 million clones, roughly 91% of them singletons. Naive-designated CD8 cells lacked CD45RO, were positively enriched for CCR7, and omitted terminally differentiated effector memory CD45RA+ cells. The source material was naive CD8+ T cells from PBMCs. These receptors came from a young man in good health. Some clones in this sample may be carry-over from other donors' samples.

V gene TRBV7-8 combines with J gene TRBJ2-1; 9 positions match TRBD1. Germline assignment: CDR1 SGHVS and CDR2 FQNEAQ. V lost 5 bases and J lost 7; bases outside the gene matches: 12. The CDR3 is 16 amino acids. CDR3 sequence (DNA): TGTGCCAGCAGCCCTACTCGCGGGACAGGGACTAATGAGCAGTTCTTC. Protein: CASSPTRGTGTNEQFF.

This clone was recorded once. V and J are TRBV5-1 and TRBJ1-2, with D perhaps TRBD1 (6 bases). Germline CDR1 and CDR2: SGHRS and YFSETQ. The CDR3 is 14 amino acids. The V end was cut by 0 bases, the J end by 1 base, with 7 bases between. CDR3 nucleotides: TGCGCCAGCAGCTTGGGACAGGTTAACTATGGCTACACCTTC. Protein product: CASSLGQVNYGYTF. The full variable domain, its missing parts supplied by reference TRBV5-1 and TRBJ1-2, is KAGVTQTPRYLIKTRGQQVTLSCSPISGHRSVSWYQQTPGQGLQFLFEYFSETQRNKGNFPGRFSGRQFSNSRSEMNVSTLELGDSALYLCASSLGQVNYGYTFGSGTRLTVV.

The table lists this clone with a few counts. J is TRBJ1-3 and V is TRBV30; no reliable D call. Germline values: CDR1 GTSNPN, CDR2 SVGIG (reference sequence). The CDR3 is 13 amino acids. The ends were cut back, 5 bases at V and 0 bases at J, with 8 bases in the middle. CDR3 residues: CAWGPASGNTIYF. Here the CDR3 DNA reads TGTGCCTGGGGCCCAGCCTCTGGAAACACCATATATTTT.

This chain joins TRBV7-2 and TRBJ2-7; no definite D call. With 6 bases removed from V and 0 bases from J, the gap between germline ends came to 9 bases. There are 13 residues in the CDR3. The germline V gene has CDR1 SGHTA and CDR2 FQGNSA. The CDR3 bases are TGTGCCAGCAGAGGACGACACTCCTACGAGCAGTACTTC. Translated, it gives CASRGRHSYEQYF.

This rearrangement joins TRBV6-1 to TRBJ2-7; D gene uncertain. In germline, CDR1 is MNHNS, CDR2 SASEGT. CDR3 length: 17 amino acids. Deletions cut 4 bases from V and 2 bases from J, with 21 bases between. The CDR3 nucleotides are TGTGCCAGCAGTGTTCTCCGGGCCCGGACCCGAACCTACGAGCAGTACTTC. Translation gives CASSVLRARTRTYEQYF.

Points on this clone: This CDR3 is also generated by other DNA sequences in the sample. CDR3 sequence reads: CASSYSEGAGEQYF. CDR3 in DNA: TGTGCCAGCAGTTACTCGGAGGGGGCGGGCGAGCAGTACTTC. The V and J genes are TRBV6-5 and TRBJ2-7, with D possibly TRBD1 on 7 matching bases. V was pared by 0 bases and J by 6 bases, with 12 bases between. There are 14 residues in the CDR3. Germline V lookup: CDR1 MNHEY, CDR2 SVGAGI.

A few counts support this clone. CDR3 sequence reads: CASSAQGINQPQHF. The CDR3 bases are TGTGCCAGCAGCGCTCAGGGGATCAATCAGCCCCAGCATTTT. The rearrangement joins TRBV9 to TRBJ1-5, with D maybe TRBD1 (6 bases). CDR3 length: 14 residues. Germline lookup yields CDR1 SGDLS and CDR2 YYNGEE. Between the trimmed V and J ends, which lost 3 bases and 3 bases, there was a span of 10 bases.

This clone came up once. The chain combines TRBV7-8 with TRBJ2-3; D uncertain. V lost 7 bases and J 6 bases, leaving 17 bases between the germline ends. CDR3 length equals 14 residues. The germline gives CDR1 SGHVS, CDR2 FQNEAQ. The CDR3 DNA reads as TGTGCCAGCACCTCAAACACACGTTTCGATACGCAGTATTTT. As protein: CASTSNTRFDTQYF.

V is TRBV7-6 and J is TRBJ1-5, with no clear D. The CDR3 loop spans 15 amino acids. V gave up 6 bases and J gave up 6 bases, with 18 bases separating them. CDR1 is SGHVS, CDR2 FNYEAQ, per germline. In DNA form, the CDR3 reads TGTGCCAGCAGTTTAATGGTTGGGGTGGGTCAGCCCCAGCATTTT. As protein: CASSLMVGVGQPQHF.

The J gene is TRBJ2-1, the V gene TRBV7-8; D not certain. V was pared by 2 bases and J by 5 bases, with 10 bases between. CDR1 and CDR2 from the germline V gene are SGHVS and FQNEAQ. This CDR3 is built from 14 residues. The CDR3: CASSLNSIDNEQFF. CDR3 bases: TGTGCCAGCAGCTTAAACTCAATTGACAATGAGCAGTTCTTC.

The rearrangement joins TRBV30 to TRBJ2-1; 9 nucleotides align to TRBD2. The CDR3 extends over 16 amino acids. V lost 0 bases and J lost 8; bases outside the gene matches: 11. CDR1 is GTSNPN and CDR2 is SVGIG in the germline V gene (reference sequence). The CDR3 loop is CAWSVSIGGRGYEQFF. The CDR3 DNA reads as TGTGCCTGGAGTGTATCGATTGGCGGGAGGGGTTATGAGCAGTTCTTC.